This T cell receptor (beta chain) was identified during a study of shared clonotypes between healthy human individuals. On the study more broadly: Donors, aged 18 to 49, were a couple of women and three men.

Several immunoSEQ 96-well plates shared each subset's DNA, each plate a replicate. Method: immunoSEQ multiplex PCR; TCRdb's copy keeps in-frame clones and lacks some. The sample includes fewer than 650,000 clones, around three quarters of them seen just once. Trimming took off 1 base at V and 5 bases at J, with 5 bases between the two ends. Germline CDR1 reads MDHEN; CDR2 reads SYDVKM. The CDR3 consists of 12 residues. The clonotype comes from a woman between 40 and 50 years old in good health. Some clones in this sample may be carry-over from other donors' samples. The chain has TRBV28 and TRBJ2-5; no reliable D call. The specimen sequenced was PBMCs. The CDR3 nucleotides are TGTGCCAGCAGTTTATCCCGTGAGACCCAGTACTTC. It is translated as CASSLSRETQYF.